The subject of this entry is one T cell receptor beta chain. Its target is unknown. The repertoire was sequenced with immunoSEQ multiplex PCR; TCRdb's copy has only in-frame clones and lacks some. Counted here are 12,000 to 15,000 clones, approximately 72% occurring once; the ten biggest clones make up about a tenth. Trimming shortened V by 2 bases and J by 12 bases, and 11 bases separated the two germline ends. CDR3 length: 12 residues. Germline V gene lookup returns CDR1 MNHNS and CDR2 SASEGT. The entry originates in a study of tumor-infiltrating lymphocytes in localized non-small cell lung cancer. Study overall: The cohort mixed smokers and never-smokers, several histologies, and some post-neoadjuvant-chemotherapy samples. Study-wide points: Tumors had more T cell infiltration than uninvolved lung, per TCRbeta sequencing and CD3 counts. TCR sequencing covered a subset of patients with enough tissue.

The TCR originated in a human donor with non-small cell lung cancer. This rearrangement joins TRBV6-1 to TRBJ2-1; D ambiguous. Material: uninvolved lung tissue not adjacent to the tumor. CDR3 protein: CASSETTIAQFF. The CDR3 DNA reads as TGTGCCAGCAGTGAAACCACCATCGCGCAGTTCTTC.